Each of the 7 T cell receptor beta chains below was sequenced from the same sample in a study of shared clonotypes between healthy human individuals. Here immunoSEQ multiplex PCR was the method, and the copy in TCRdb shows in-frame clones only, minus some. Among 1.5 million to 1.9 million clones, 98% were seen once, and the ten largest hold approximately 0.45%. The sample consisted of naive CD4+ T cells sorted from blood. Specified subset: CD45RA+ positively selected. Source of these receptors: a man under 40 in good health.

The V and J genes are TRBV25-1 and TRBJ2-1, with D possibly called TRBD1 or TRBD2 (6 bases each). Germline V CDR1 and CDR2: MGHDK, SYGVNS. The CDR3 contains 15 residues. V gave up 2 bases and J gave up 4 bases, with 12 bases separating them. The CDR3 nucleotides read TGTGCCAGCAGTGAACCAGGGGACTTATACAATGAGCAGTTCTTC. Translated: CASSEPGDLYNEQFF.

The J gene is TRBJ2-3, the V gene TRBV5-5; no firm D call. The CDR3 is made up of 14 amino acids. The V and J ends lost 3 bases and 2 bases respectively, with 10 bases between them. Germline loops: CDR1 SGHKS, CDR2 YYEKEE (reference sequence). CDR3 protein: CASSSTSFTDTQYF. The DNA for the CDR3 is TGTGCCAGCAGCTCTACGTCTTTCACAGATACGCAGTATTTT.

J is TRBJ2-1 and V is TRBV18, with 9 bases matching TRBD2. The CDR3 contains 16 residues. The germline V gene encodes CDR1 KGHSH and CDR2 LQKENI. The trim removed 6 bases at V and 8 bases at J, leaving 14 bases unmatched. The CDR3 reads CASSPSAGGPLDEQFF. The CDR3 coding sequence is TGTGCCAGCTCTCCTTCAGCGGGAGGTCCCCTCGATGAGCAGTTCTTC.

The chain links TRBV18 to TRBJ2-2; TRBD2 aligns across 8 bases. The V segment lost 2 bases and the J segment 7 bases; nucleotides outside the gene matches: 6. This CDR3 has 15 amino acids. Germline V gene lookup returns CDR1 KGHSH and CDR2 LQKENI. This chain's CDR3 is CASSPGAGGGGELFF. In nucleotides, the CDR3 is TGTGCCAGCTCACCAGGCGCGGGAGGAGGCGGGGAGCTGTTTTTT.

This clone was seen once. The sample holds other DNA sequences that translate to the same CDR3. The chain uses TRBV28 and TRBJ1-5; D is unresolved. Germline CDR1 reads MDHEN; CDR2 reads SYDVKM. The CDR3 sequence is 14 residues long. The V and J ends lost 3 bases and 3 bases respectively, with 9 bases between them. The CDR3 DNA follows: TGTGCCAGCAGTTTGCTGGGATCCAATCAGCCCCAGCATTTT. Translation gives CASSLLGSNQPQHF.

The gene calls are TRBV27 and TRBJ1-3; D uncertain. Per germline, CDR1 MNHEY and CDR2 SMNVEV (reference sequence). CDR3 length: 15 amino acids. Trimming removed 5 bases from V and 4 bases from J, with 15 bases in between. CDR3 in amino acids: CASSARFGGGNTIYF. In DNA, the CDR3 is TGTGCCAGCAGTGCGCGTTTCGGAGGGGGAAACACCATATATTTT.

A single count supports this clone. V usage is TRBV5-4 and J usage is TRBJ1-2; 8 nucleotides line up with TRBD1. Germline CDR1 reads SGHNT; CDR2 reads YYREEE (reference sequence). Germline trimming cut 6 bases from V and 7 bases from J; bases unmatched to any gene: 8. The CDR3 covers 13 residues. The CDR3 here is CASTVQGVGGYTF. The CDR3 DNA follows: TGTGCCAGCACCGTACAGGGGGTGGGTGGCTACACCTTC.